This T cell receptor beta chain was captured in a study of cytomegalovirus exposure and HLA in healthy donors. It was with 60 Vbeta and 13 Jbeta primers that the PCR ran. Data came from immunoSEQ multiplex PCR; TCRdb stores just in-frame clones and leaves some out. The sample lists 220,000 or so clones; more than 65% were seen once. Sequencing was performed on PBMCs. The source is a man aged 45 to 65 in good health and CMV-seronegative.

In nucleotides, the CDR3 is TGCGCCAGCAGCTCCTCAGGGGGCTCAACCAGAACCGGGGAGCTGTTTTTT. It yields the protein CASSSSGGSTRTGELFF. The V and J genes are TRBV5-1 and TRBJ2-2; TRBD1 matches 8 bases. Trimming cost V 3 bases and J 5 bases; bases outside gene matches: 12. The CDR3 is made up of 17 amino acids. CDR1 and CDR2 from the germline V gene are SGHRS and YFSETQ.